One and the same sample provided the 32 T cell receptor beta chains below, sequenced in a study of T cells in Graves' hyperthyroidism and ophthalmopathy. Amplification of TCR beta CDR3 regions used RNA as the template. A first-round RT-PCR of the TCR CDR3 used the HTBI primer set. One entry per CDR3 protein, called by TCRdb with MiXCR from the multiplex PCR reads. The sample lists about 420,000 distinct CDR3 sequences, about 13% seen once, with 5% to 6% in the top ten. The sequenced sample consisted of blood. These receptors all come from a woman younger than 30 with Graves' hyperthyroidism.

V is TRBV28 and J is TRBJ1-5; 8 bases map to TRBD1. Trimming removed 3 bases from V and 6 bases from J; junction bases left unmatched: 4. There are 14 residues in the CDR3. Germline V gene sequence: CDR1 MDHEN, CDR2 SYDVKM. The CDR3 DNA reads TGTGCCAGCAGTTTCTGGGACAGGCTTCAGCCCCAGCATTTT. Translation: CASSFWDRLQPQHF.

This clonotype has a count of ten or more. This sequence joins TRBV24-1 and TRBJ2-5, with 10 bases lining up with TRBD1. V lost 4 bases and J lost 3; bases outside the gene matches: 4. Germline CDR1 is KGHDR and CDR2 is SFDVKD. The CDR3 is 15 amino acids. CDR3 residues: CATSDPGTGEETQYF. The CDR3 DNA reads as TGTGCCACCAGTGACCCGGGGACAGGGGAAGAGACCCAGTACTTC.

The chain combines TRBV12-3 or TRBV12-4 with TRBJ2-5; D call uncertain. V lost 3 bases and J 4 bases, leaving 9 bases between the germline ends. CDR3 size: 13 residues. For the CDR3, the DNA is TGTGCCAGCAGTTTGAGACGCTCAGAGACCCAGTACTTC. Translation gives CASSLRRSETQYF.

This clonotype was observed many times. This CDR3 is CASSLQTGSNQPQHF. The CDR3 coding sequence is TGTGCCAGCAGTTTACAGACAGGATCCAATCAGCCCCAGCATTTT. The chain has TRBV27 and TRBJ1-5; tentatively, D is TRBD1 (6 bases). Per the germline V gene, CDR1 is MNHEY and CDR2 is SMNVEV (reference sequence). There are 15 residues in the CDR3. Trimming took 2 bases from V and 3 from J, leaving 11 bases between them.

This clonotype was picked up a small number of times. This may come from a read error, since a much larger clone is one base off. Likely a read error: the CDR3 ends without its conserved phenylalanine or tryptophan. The chain employs TRBV12-3 or TRBV12-4 and TRBJ1-1, with a possible D match to TRBD1 (5 bases). The CDR3 runs to 16 residues. Trimming stripped 3 bases from V and 1 base from J, with 15 bases between. The DNA of the CDR3 is TGTGCCAGCAGTTTTGCGGGGGAGGTCTGGAACACTGAAGCTTTCTCT. This gives the protein CASSFAGEVWNTEAFS.

A few counts support this clonotype. This chain connects TRBV9 to TRBJ2-7; D is undetermined. Trimming cost V 3 bases and J 2 bases, with 12 bases left between them. The CDR3 length is 14 residues. CDR1 is SGDLS and CDR2 is YYNGEE in the germline V gene. The CDR3 protein is CASSAPEAPYEQYF. The CDR3 nucleotides read TGTGCCAGCAGCGCCCCCGAGGCCCCCTACGAGCAGTACTTC.

A few counts support this clonotype. The chain uses TRBV4-1 and TRBJ1-4; weak D call: TRBD1 (6 bases). V was shortened by 5 bases and J by 6 bases, with 16 bases between the two germline ends. CDR1 is MGHRA, CDR2 YSYEKL, per germline. The CDR3 is 15 amino acids. The DNA for the CDR3 is TGCGCCAGCAGCATGGGGGGGGCTAGGGATGAAAAACTGTTTTTT. It specifies CASSMGGARDEKLFF.

The sample holds a few counts of this clonotype. The genes are TRBV4-1 and TRBJ2-7; D is possibly TRBD2 (5 bases). The CDR3 is 12 amino acids. Trimming cost V 3 bases and J 7 bases, with 10 bases left between them. The germline V gene has CDR1 MGHRA and CDR2 YSYEKL. Written as DNA, the CDR3 is TGCGCCAGCAGCCAGCCTCCGGGGGAGCAGTACTTC. Protein product: CASSQPPGEQYF.

With respect to this clonotype: The junction departs from germline at one end; a sequencing error may be responsible. The chain joins TRBV29-1 to TRBJ1-4, with D possibly being TRBD1 (5 bases). There are 14 residues in the CDR3. Germline values: CDR1 SQVTM, CDR2 ANQGSEA. The CDR3 loop is CSVVGALGNEKPFF. CDR3 bases: TGCAGCGTTGTAGGGGCGCTGGGTAATGAAAAACCGTTTTTT.

The chain employs TRBV15 and TRBJ1-1; D gene ambiguous. The CDR3 is 14 amino acids. V was pared by 1 base and J by 1 base, with 7 bases between. Germline V gives CDR1 LNHNV, CDR2 YYDKDF (reference sequence). CDR3 protein: CATSRGPPNTEAFF. CDR3 in DNA: TGTGCCACCAGCAGAGGACCACCGAACACTGAAGCTTTCTTT.

In its sample, this clonotype was seen many times. The rearrangement uses TRBV6-1 and TRBJ2-7; D may be TRBD2 (7 bases). Deletions cut 7 bases from V and 5 bases from J, with 21 bases between. This CDR3 is built from 15 residues. CDR1 MNHNS and CDR2 SASEGT come from the germline V gene. CDR3 sequence (DNA): TGTGCCAGCACCGAAGAAGGGGGAGGGCCCCACGAGCAGTACTTC. Protein: CASTEEGGGPHEQYF.

Worth noting for this clonotype: This may stem from a read error, because a much larger clone lies one nucleotide away. The rearrangement links TRBV28 to TRBJ1-2, with 9 positions matching TRBD1. V shed 3 bases, J shed 8 bases, and the junction held 7 bases outside the gene matches. The CDR3 sequence is 14 residues long. The germline V gene has CDR1 MDHEN and CDR2 SYDVKM. CDR3 sequence (DNA): TGTGCCAGCAGTTTGCCTACAGGGGGCGACGGCTACACCTTC. Its protein is CASSLPTGGDGYTF.

The table lists this clonotype with many counts. The chain joins TRBV28 to TRBJ2-2, with 14 bases matching TRBD2. This CDR3 comprises 16 residues. Per the germline V gene, CDR1 is MDHEN and CDR2 is SYDVKM. The ends lost 5 bases at V and 6 bases at J; junction bases unmatched: 5. The CDR3 protein is CASSAGTSGSPGELFF. The DNA for the CDR3 is TGTGCCAGCAGTGCCGGGACTAGCGGGAGTCCCGGGGAGCTGTTTTTT.

To note about this clonotype: One end of the junction is discordant with germline, which a read error may explain. The rearrangement uses TRBV5-1 and TRBJ2-7, with D hard to call. The CDR3 loop spans 14 amino acids. CDR1 is SGHRS and CDR2 is YFSETQ in the germline V gene. CDR3 protein: CASSLVDGAYEQYF. The CDR3 DNA reads as TGTGCCAGCAGCTTGGTGGACGGAGCCTACGAGCAGTACTTC.

This clonotype came up many times. The chain links TRBV28 to TRBJ2-7; D unclear. This CDR3 spans 11 amino acids. V was pared by 4 bases and J by 5 bases, with 6 bases between. The V gene's germline CDR1 is MDHEN and CDR2 SYDVKM. The DNA of the CDR3 is TGTGCCAGCAGTTCGGTTCACGAGCAGTACTTC. Translating gives CASSSVHEQYF.

CDR3 coding DNA: TGTGCCAGCAGCTTGAGGGGGGCCGGGGGCTACGAGCAGTACTTC. It is translated as CASSLRGAGGYEQYF. The J gene is TRBJ2-7, the V gene TRBV5-4; D may correspond to TRBD1 or TRBD2 (6 bases each). Between the trimmed V and J ends, which lost 1 base and 3 bases, there was a span of 14 bases. The CDR3 has 15 residues. In germline, CDR1 is SGHNT, CDR2 YYREEE (reference sequence).

This clonotype occurred many times. V gene TRBV3-1 combines with J gene TRBJ2-7, with D perhaps matching TRBD1 (5 bases). The CDR3 has 13 residues. Looked up from germline, CDR1 is LGHDT and CDR2 is YNNKEL (reference sequence). With 0 bases removed from V and 6 bases from J, the gap between germline ends came to 9 bases. CDR3 residues: CASSQDRGTEQYF. The CDR3 DNA sequence: TGTGCCAGCAGCCAAGATAGGGGAACCGAGCAGTACTTC.

On this clonotype itself: This may stem from a read error, because a much larger clone lies one nucleotide away. V usage is TRBV25-1 and J usage is TRBJ2-7, with D perhaps TRBD2 (5 bases). CDR1 and CDR2 from the germline V gene are MGHDK and SYGVNS. The CDR3 length is 15 residues. This chain's CDR3 is CASGELVVEKRGQYF. In DNA form, the CDR3 reads TGTGCCAGCGGTGAATTGGTTGTGGAAAAACGGGGGCAGTACTTC.

This clonotype appeared many times. The chain recombines TRBV28 with TRBJ1-2; no reliable D call. The CDR3 has 14 residues. The V end lost 5 bases, the J end lost 5 bases, and 15 bases lay between the germline ends. Germline V CDR1 and CDR2: MDHEN, SYDVKM. CDR3 region: CASSHYGGGYGYTF. As DNA, the CDR3 is TGTGCCAGCAGTCACTACGGTGGAGGTTATGGCTACACCTTC.

This clonotype was detected ten times or more. The chain uses TRBV7-2 and TRBJ1-1; D is possibly TRBD1 (6 bases). Germline V gene lookup returns CDR1 SGHTA and CDR2 FQGNSA. The CDR3 consists of 14 residues. V was cut by 2 bases and J by 6 bases, with 13 bases left in between. The CDR3 bases are TGTGCCAGCAGCTTACATGCAGGGGTGCCTGAAGCTTTCTTT. Amino acid sequence: CASSLHAGVPEAFF.

In this sample, this clonotype turned up many times. This chain links TRBV29-1 with TRBJ1-1; TRBD1 is a possible D gene (6 bases). The germline gives CDR1 SQVTM, CDR2 ANQGSEA. Trimming shortened V by 7 bases and J by 1 base, and 13 bases separated the two germline ends. The CDR3 is 13 amino acids. This CDR3 reads CSAKGVQNTEAFF. The CDR3 DNA follows: TGCAGCGCCAAGGGGGTGCAGAACACTGAAGCTTTCTTT.

This clonotype came up a few times. One end of the junction does not line up with germline, which may come from a read error. J is TRBJ2-1 and V is TRBV7-7; 14 nucleotides match TRBD2. CDR1 SSHAT and CDR2 FNYEAQ come from the germline V gene (reference sequence). The length of the CDR3 is 16 residues. CDR3 DNA: TGTGCTAGCAGCCCGGGACTAGCGGGAGTAGTCAATGAGCAGTTCTTC. Its translation: CASSPGLAGVVNEQFF.

The table lists this clonotype with a few counts. CDR3 bases: TGTGCCACCAGCAGAGGGAGGGGGAACTTTAACGAGCAGTACTTC. It yields the protein CATSRGRGNFNEQYF. This chain joins TRBV15 and TRBJ2-7; D could derive from TRBD1 or TRBD2 (6 bases each). V shed 1 base and J shed 5 bases, with 15 bases lying between them. CDR1 and CDR2 (germline): LNHNV, YYDKDF (reference sequence). CDR3 length equals 15 residues.

This clonotype was counted ten times or more. The genes are TRBV20-1 and TRBJ1-1; D is perhaps TRBD1 (6 bases). CDR1 DFQATT and CDR2 SNEGSKA come from the germline V gene (reference sequence). Trimming took off 3 bases at V and 3 bases at J, with 14 bases between the two ends. The CDR3 covers 14 residues. The CDR3 region has the DNA TGCAGTGCTAGGACAGGTAATTTGGACACTGAAGCTTTCTTT. Protein product: CSARTGNLDTEAFF.

As for this clonotype: A much larger clone lies a single base off, so this may be a read error. This chain connects TRBV27 to TRBJ2-7, with 10 positions matching TRBD1. In germline, CDR1 is MNHEY, CDR2 SMNVEV (reference sequence). The CDR3 runs to 13 residues. As DNA, the CDR3 is TGTGCCAGCCGACAGGGGGCTGCCTACGAGCAGCACTTC. This encodes CASRQGAAYEQHF.

At least ten counts were recorded for this clonotype. The chain uses TRBV7-9 and TRBJ2-3; D is unresolved. Germline V gene lookup returns CDR1 SEHNR and CDR2 FQNEAQ (reference sequence). The CDR3 is 14 amino acids. Between the trimmed V and J ends, which lost 1 base and 4 bases, there was a span of 9 bases. The CDR3 DNA is TGTGCCAGCAGCTTAGTGTCTGGAGCAGATACGCAGTATTTT. It is translated as CASSLVSGADTQYF.

The table lists this clonotype with many counts. CDR3 amino acids: CASSSSNEQFF. The CDR3 DNA sequence: TGTGCCAGCAGCTCTAGCAATGAGCAGTTCTTC. The rearrangement joins TRBV7-9 to TRBJ2-1; D is unclear. Per germline, CDR1 SEHNR and CDR2 FQNEAQ (reference sequence). Trimming shortened V by 4 bases and J by 6 bases, and 4 bases separated the two germline ends. The CDR3 loop spans 11 amino acids.

This clonotype has more than one count but fewer than ten. This chain connects TRBV9 to TRBJ2-7; 8 bases line up with TRBD2. The V segment lost 4 bases and the J segment 2 bases; nucleotides outside the gene matches: 11. The CDR3 is 16 residues long. Germline assignment: CDR1 SGDLS and CDR2 YYNGEE. CDR3: CASSLSGSPNTYEQYF. CDR3 bases: TGTGCCAGCAGCCTAAGCGGGAGCCCTAATACCTACGAGCAGTACTTC.

The genes are TRBV6-5 and TRBJ2-1; D is undetermined. Trimming removed 2 bases from V and 1 base from J, with 6 bases in between. The CDR3 totals 14 residues. Germline CDR1 is MNHEY and CDR2 is SVGAGI. The CDR3 spells CASSYGNSYNEQFF. In nucleotides, the CDR3 is TGTGCCAGCAGTTACGGGAATTCCTACAATGAGCAGTTCTTC.

This clonotype was detected many times. The chain employs TRBV7-9 and TRBJ1-1; TRBD1 is a possible D gene (6 bases). The CDR3 loop spans 15 amino acids. Trimming pared 3 bases from V and 1 base from J, leaving 12 bases between. The germline V gene has CDR1 SEHNR and CDR2 FQNEAQ (reference sequence). CDR3 residues: CASSLGAPRNTEAFF. The CDR3 DNA sequence: TGTGCCAGCAGCTTGGGGGCACCTAGGAACACTGAAGCTTTCTTT.

This chain connects TRBV6-5 to TRBJ2-3, with no clear D. The germline V gene has CDR1 MNHEY and CDR2 SVGAGI. Trimming pared 2 bases from V and 4 bases from J, leaving 4 bases between. The CDR3 has 12 amino acids. CDR3 sequence: CASSYTADTQYF. Here the CDR3 DNA reads TGTGCCAGCAGTTACACGGCAGATACGCAGTATTTT.

There are many counts of this clonotype. The CDR3 nucleotides are TGTGCCAGCAGCGTATCAATGGATAATTCACCCCTCCACTTT. It encodes CASSVSMDNSPLHF. The chain carries TRBV9 and TRBJ1-6; D unclear. This CDR3 comprises 14 residues. V was shortened by 1 base and J by 5 bases, with 7 bases between the two germline ends. Looked up from germline, CDR1 is SGDLS and CDR2 is YYNGEE.